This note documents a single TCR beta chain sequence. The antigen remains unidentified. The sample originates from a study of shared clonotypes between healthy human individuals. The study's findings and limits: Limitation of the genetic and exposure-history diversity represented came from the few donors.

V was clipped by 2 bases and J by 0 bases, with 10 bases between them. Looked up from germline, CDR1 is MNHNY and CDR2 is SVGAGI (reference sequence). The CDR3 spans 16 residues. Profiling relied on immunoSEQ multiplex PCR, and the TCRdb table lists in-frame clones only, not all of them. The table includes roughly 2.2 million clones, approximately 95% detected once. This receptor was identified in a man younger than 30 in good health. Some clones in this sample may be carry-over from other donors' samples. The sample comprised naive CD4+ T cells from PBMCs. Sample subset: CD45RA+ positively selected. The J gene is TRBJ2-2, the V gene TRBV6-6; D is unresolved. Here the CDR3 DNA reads TGTGCCAGCAGTTACGTCAACCATCCGAACACCGGGGAGCTGTTTTTT. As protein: CASSYVNHPNTGELFF.